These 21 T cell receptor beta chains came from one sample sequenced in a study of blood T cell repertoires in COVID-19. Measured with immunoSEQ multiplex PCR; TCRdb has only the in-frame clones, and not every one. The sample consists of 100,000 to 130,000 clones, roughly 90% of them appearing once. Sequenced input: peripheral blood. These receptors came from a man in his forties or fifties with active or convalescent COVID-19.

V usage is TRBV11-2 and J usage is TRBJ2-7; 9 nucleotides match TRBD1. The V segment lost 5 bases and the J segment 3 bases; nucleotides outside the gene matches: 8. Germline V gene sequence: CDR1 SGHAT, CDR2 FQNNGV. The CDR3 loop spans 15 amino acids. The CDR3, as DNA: TGTGCCAGCAGCCCGCGACAGGGGGTGTTCTACGAGCAGTACTTC. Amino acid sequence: CASSPRQGVFYEQYF.

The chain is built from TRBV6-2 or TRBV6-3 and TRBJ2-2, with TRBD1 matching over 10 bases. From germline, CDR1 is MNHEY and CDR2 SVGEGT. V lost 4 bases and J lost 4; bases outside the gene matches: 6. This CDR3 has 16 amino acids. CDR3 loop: CASSSPGQGLTGELFF. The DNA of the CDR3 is TGTGCCAGCAGTTCGCCGGGACAGGGGCTCACCGGGGAGCTGTTTTTT.

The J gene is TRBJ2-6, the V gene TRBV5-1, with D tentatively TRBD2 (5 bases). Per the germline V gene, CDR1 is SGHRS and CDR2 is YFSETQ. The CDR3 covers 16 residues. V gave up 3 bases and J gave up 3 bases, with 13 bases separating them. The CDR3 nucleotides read TGCGCCAGCAGCTACCGGCCCCGGGATGGGGCCAACGTCCTGACTTTC. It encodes CASSYRPRDGANVLTF.

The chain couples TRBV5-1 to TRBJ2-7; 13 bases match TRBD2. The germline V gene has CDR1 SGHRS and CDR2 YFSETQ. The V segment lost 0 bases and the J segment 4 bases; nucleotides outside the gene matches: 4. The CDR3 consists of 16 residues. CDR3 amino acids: CASSLGLAGGTYEQYF. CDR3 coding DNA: TGCGCCAGCAGCTTGGGACTAGCGGGAGGAACGTACGAGCAGTACTTC.

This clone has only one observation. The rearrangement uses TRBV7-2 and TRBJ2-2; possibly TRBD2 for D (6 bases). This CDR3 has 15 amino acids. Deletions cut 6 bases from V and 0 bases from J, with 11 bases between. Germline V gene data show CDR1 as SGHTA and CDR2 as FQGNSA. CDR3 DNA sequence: TGTGCCAGCAGGAATGGAGGGTCGAACACCGGGGAGCTGTTTTTT. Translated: CASRNGGSNTGELFF.

The CDR3 nucleotides are TGTGCCAGCAGTTCGACAGGGAACGAGCAGTACTTC. Translated, it gives CASSSTGNEQYF. The V gene is TRBV6-2 or TRBV6-3, the J gene TRBJ2-7; 7 positions agree with TRBD1. V lost 4 bases, J lost 5 bases, and 2 bases stayed unmatched. CDR3 length: 12 residues. Germline assignment: CDR1 MNHEY and CDR2 SVGEGT.

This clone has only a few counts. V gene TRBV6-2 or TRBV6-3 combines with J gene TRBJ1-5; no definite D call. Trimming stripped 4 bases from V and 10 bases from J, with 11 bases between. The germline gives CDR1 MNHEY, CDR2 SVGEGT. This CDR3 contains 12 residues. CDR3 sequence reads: CASSSGMDPQHF. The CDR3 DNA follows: TGTGCCAGCAGTTCCGGGATGGACCCCCAGCATTTT.

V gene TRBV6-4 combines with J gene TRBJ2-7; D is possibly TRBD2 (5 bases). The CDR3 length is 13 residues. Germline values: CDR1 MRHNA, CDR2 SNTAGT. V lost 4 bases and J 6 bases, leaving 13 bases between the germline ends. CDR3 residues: CASSVTRDAEQYF. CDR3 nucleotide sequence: TGTGCCAGCAGTGTCACTAGAGACGCCGAGCAGTACTTC.

In nucleotides, the CDR3 is TGTGCCAGCAGTTCCCAAAGGACAGGGATGCATGGCTACACCTTC. It yields the protein CASSSQRTGMHGYTF. The chain recombines TRBV6-6 with TRBJ1-2; 8 bases are shared with TRBD1. The CDR3 totals 15 residues. The trim removed 4 bases at V and 6 bases at J, leaving 10 bases unmatched. Germline V lookup: CDR1 MNHNY, CDR2 SVGAGI (reference sequence).

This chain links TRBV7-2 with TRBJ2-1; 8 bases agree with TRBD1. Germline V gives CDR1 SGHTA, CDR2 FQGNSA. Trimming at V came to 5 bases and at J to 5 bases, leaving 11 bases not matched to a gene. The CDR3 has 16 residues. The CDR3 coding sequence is TGTGCCAGCAGCGCTGGGACAGGCATATTCCACAATGAGCAGTTCTTC. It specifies CASSAGTGIFHNEQFF.

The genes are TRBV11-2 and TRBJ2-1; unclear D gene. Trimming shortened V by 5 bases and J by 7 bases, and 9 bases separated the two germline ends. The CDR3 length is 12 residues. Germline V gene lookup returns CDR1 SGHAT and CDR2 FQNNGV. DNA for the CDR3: TGTGCCAGCAGCCCCACCGGGAATGAGCAGTTCTTC. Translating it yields CASSPTGNEQFF.

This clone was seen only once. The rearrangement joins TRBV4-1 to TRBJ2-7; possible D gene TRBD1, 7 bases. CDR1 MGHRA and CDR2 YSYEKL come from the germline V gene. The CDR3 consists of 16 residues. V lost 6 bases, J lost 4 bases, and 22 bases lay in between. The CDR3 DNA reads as TGCGCCAGCAGTCCGGGTGGAGGGACAGTGGGTTACGAGCAGTACTTC. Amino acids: CASSPGGGTVGYEQYF.

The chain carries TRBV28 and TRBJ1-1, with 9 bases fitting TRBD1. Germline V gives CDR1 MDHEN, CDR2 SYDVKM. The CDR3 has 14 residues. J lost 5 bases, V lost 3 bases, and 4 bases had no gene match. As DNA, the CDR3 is TGTGCCAGCAGTTTTGCAGACAGGGGGACTGAAGCTTTCTTT. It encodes CASSFADRGTEAFF.

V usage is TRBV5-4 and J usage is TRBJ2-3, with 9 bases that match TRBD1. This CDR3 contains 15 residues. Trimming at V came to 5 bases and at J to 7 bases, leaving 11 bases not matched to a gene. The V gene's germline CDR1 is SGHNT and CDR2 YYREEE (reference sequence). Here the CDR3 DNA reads TGTGCCAGCAGAATTGGACAGGGGAGTCCGTATACGCAGTATTTT. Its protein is CASRIGQGSPYTQYF.

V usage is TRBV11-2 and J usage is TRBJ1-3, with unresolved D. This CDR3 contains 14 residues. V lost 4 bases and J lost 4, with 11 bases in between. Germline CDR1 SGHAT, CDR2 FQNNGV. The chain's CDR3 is CASSSILRGNTIYF. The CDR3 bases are TGTGCCAGCAGCTCTATTCTTCGGGGAAACACCATATATTTT.

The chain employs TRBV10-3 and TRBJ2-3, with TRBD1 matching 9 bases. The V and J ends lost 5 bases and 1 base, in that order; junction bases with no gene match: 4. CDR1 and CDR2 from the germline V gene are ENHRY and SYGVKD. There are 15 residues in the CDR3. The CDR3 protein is CAISLGQGGTDTQYF. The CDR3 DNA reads TGTGCCATCAGTCTGGGACAGGGCGGCACAGATACGCAGTATTTT.

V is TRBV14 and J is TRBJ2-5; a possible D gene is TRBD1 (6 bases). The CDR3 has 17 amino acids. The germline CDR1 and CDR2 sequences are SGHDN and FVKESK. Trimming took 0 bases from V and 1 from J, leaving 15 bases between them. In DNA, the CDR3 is TGTGCCAGCAGCCAAGACGCTGGGGGCGGGCCCCAAGAGACCCAGTACTTC. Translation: CASSQDAGGGPQETQYF.

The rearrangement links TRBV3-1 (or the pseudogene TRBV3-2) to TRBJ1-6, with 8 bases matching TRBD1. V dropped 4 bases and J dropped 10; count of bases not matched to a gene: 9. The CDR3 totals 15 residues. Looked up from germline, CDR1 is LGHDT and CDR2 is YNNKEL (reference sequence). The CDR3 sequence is CASSPATGGVSPLHF. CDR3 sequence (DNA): TGTGCCAGCAGCCCTGCAACAGGGGGTGTCTCACCCCTCCACTTT.

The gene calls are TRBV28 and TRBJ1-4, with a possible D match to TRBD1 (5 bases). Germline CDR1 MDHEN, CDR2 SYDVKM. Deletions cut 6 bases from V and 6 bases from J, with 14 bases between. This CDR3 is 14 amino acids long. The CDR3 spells CASSWGGEDEKLFF. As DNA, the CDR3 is TGTGCCAGCAGCTGGGGAGGGGAAGATGAAAAACTGTTTTTT.

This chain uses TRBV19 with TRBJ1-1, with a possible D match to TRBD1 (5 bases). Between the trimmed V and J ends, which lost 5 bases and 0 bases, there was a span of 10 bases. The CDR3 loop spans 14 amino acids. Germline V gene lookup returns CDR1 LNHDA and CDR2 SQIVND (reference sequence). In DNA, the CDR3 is TGTGCCAGTAGTCCCCAGACAGTGAACACTGAAGCTTTCTTT. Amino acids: CASSPQTVNTEAFF.

CDR3 nucleotides: TGTGCCAGCAGTGATCTTGGGGGGGCCGGTAGGGCTTTCTTT. This encodes CASSDLGGAGRAFF. The chain is built from TRBV6-1 and TRBJ1-1; TRBD1 is a possible D gene (6 bases). Germline-derived CDR1 and CDR2 are MNHNS and SASEGT. Trimming took 3 bases from V and 11 from J, leaving 19 bases between them. The CDR3 spans 14 residues.